A single sample gave rise to the 19 T cell receptor beta chains below, sequenced in a study of response to subunit inactivated influenza vaccine (dated by TCRdb to between 2018 and 2020). Library preparation was by RT-PCR. The instrument given in TCRdb is Illumina HiSeq 2500. The raw public data were reprocessed by TCRdb itself: fastp quality trimming at Q25, MiXCR clonotype calling, in-frame beta chains only. Records with the same CDR3 protein are collapsed into one entry carrying the most frequent genes and DNA. This sample lists 600,000 to 700,000 distinct CDR3 sequences; less than 15% were detected once. The top ten clones comprise approximately 7.6% of the sample. The sample consisted of PBMCs from blood, taken 14 to 15 days before vaccination. These receptors were obtained from a man over 45 who received an inactivated influenza vaccine. Donor details come from another sample of the same person, matched by shared clones.

This clonotype was seen only a few times. This chain uses TRBV5-1 with TRBJ2-2; D remains ambiguous. The germline V and J ends were trimmed by 0 bases and 1 base, with 10 bases remaining between them. The V gene's germline CDR1 is SGHRS and CDR2 YFSETQ. This CDR3 has 16 residues. CDR3 coding DNA: TGCGCCAGCAGCTTGGCGGCGACCATGAACACCGGGGAGCTGTTTTTT. It codes for CASSLAATMNTGELFF.

A few counts support this clonotype. The chain uses TRBV11-2 and TRBJ2-7; TRBD2 agrees at 7 bases. The CDR3 is 15 residues long. Germline V gene data show CDR1 as SGHAT and CDR2 as FQNNGV. Trimming at V came to 5 bases and at J to 2 bases, leaving 9 bases not matched to a gene. CDR3 region: CASSLGASGAYEQYF. The CDR3 DNA sequence: TGTGCCAGCAGCCTCGGGGCTAGCGGAGCCTACGAGCAGTACTTC.

This clonotype has just a few counts. The V gene is TRBV4-2, the J gene TRBJ2-7; D gene unclear. CDR1 is LGHNA, CDR2 YNFKEQ, per germline. The CDR3 covers 13 residues. Deletions cut 4 bases from V and 6 bases from J, with 13 bases between. The CDR3 here is CASSPPTGGEQYF. CDR3 sequence (DNA): TGTGCCAGCAGCCCCCCCACGGGTGGCGAGCAGTACTTC.

V and J are TRBV12-3 or TRBV12-4 and TRBJ1-2; D possibly corresponds to TRBD1 (6 bases). This CDR3 spans 13 amino acids. Trimming left V 6 bases short and J 8 bases short, with 16 bases between. This CDR3 reads CASRPTGLTGYTF. In nucleotides, the CDR3 is TGTGCCAGCAGACCAACAGGGTTAACAGGCTACACCTTC.

This rearrangement joins TRBV20-1 to TRBJ2-3; either TRBD1 or TRBD2 may fit D (5 bases each). The CDR3 contains 12 residues. Deletions cut 3 bases from V and 5 bases from J, with 9 bases between. Germline CDR1 reads DFQATT; CDR2 reads SNEGSKA (reference sequence). The CDR3 sequence: CSASRGGDTQYF. DNA for the CDR3: TGCAGTGCTAGCCGGGGCGGAGATACGCAGTATTTT.

This clonotype has just a few counts. The J gene is TRBJ2-2, the V gene TRBV9; TRBD1 might be the D (5 bases). Trimming cost V 6 bases and J 1 base, with 10 bases left between them. Germline CDR1 and CDR2: SGDLS and YYNGEE. The CDR3 totals 14 residues. The CDR3 here is CASTPRENTGELFF. In nucleotides, the CDR3 is TGTGCCAGCACCCCCAGGGAGAACACCGGGGAGCTGTTTTTT.

This clonotype was observed a handful of times. The rearrangement uses TRBV9 and TRBJ2-5, with a possible D match to TRBD2 (5 bases). V was trimmed by 0 bases and J by 7 bases, leaving 10 bases between them. The CDR3 sequence is 13 residues long. Germline-derived CDR1 and CDR2 are SGDLS and YYNGEE. The CDR3, as DNA: TGTGCCAGCAGCGTAGGGCTAGCTGGGACCCAGTACTTC. Encoded protein: CASSVGLAGTQYF.

This clonotype was seen more than once but under ten times. V usage is TRBV4-3 and J usage is TRBJ1-2; D is undetermined. Trimming left V 0 bases short and J 4 bases short, with 9 bases between. CDR3 length equals 14 residues. Germline V CDR1 and CDR2: LGHNA, YSLEER. CDR3 loop: CASSQDDGIYGYTF. The DNA for the CDR3 is TGCGCCAGCAGCCAAGATGACGGAATCTATGGCTACACCTTC.

The rearrangement joins TRBV18 to TRBJ2-2; the match to TRBD2 covers 10 bases. V lost 2 bases, J lost 0 bases, and 9 bases stayed unmatched. The CDR3 spans 19 residues. Germline-derived CDR1 and CDR2 are KGHSH and LQKENI. The CDR3 sequence is CASSPSRTSGTSNTGELFF. Here the CDR3 DNA reads TGTGCCAGCTCACCAAGCCGGACTAGCGGAACCTCGAACACCGGGGAGCTGTTTTTT.

The CDR3 DNA is TGCAGTGCTAAGATTGTGGCCAGGGTCAGTCACATAGGCACTGAAGCTTTCTTT. It codes for CSAKIVARVSHIGTEAFF. This sequence joins TRBV20-1 and TRBJ1-1, with D perhaps matching TRBD1 (5 bases). The V gene's germline CDR1 is DFQATT and CDR2 SNEGSKA (reference sequence). CDR3 size: 18 residues. V was shortened by 4 bases and J by 4 bases, with 28 bases between the two germline ends.

This clonotype occurred a few times. The chain has TRBV7-9 and TRBJ2-7; D gene unclear. Germline CDR1 is SEHNR and CDR2 is FQNEAQ (reference sequence). The CDR3 covers 14 residues. V gave up 6 bases and J gave up 4 bases, with 16 bases separating them. In DNA, the CDR3 is TGTGCCAGCAGTTTCCACCTGAGAGAGTACGAGCAGTACTTC. Amino acid sequence: CASSFHLREYEQYF.

The chain links TRBV6-2 or TRBV6-3 to TRBJ2-1, with TRBD2 as a possible D gene (5 bases). V was clipped by 7 bases and J by 7 bases, with 8 bases between them. Germline assignment: CDR1 MNHEY and CDR2 SVGEGT. The CDR3 has 11 amino acids. CDR3 sequence reads: CASTRDNEQFF. As DNA, the CDR3 is TGTGCCAGCACGAGGGATAATGAGCAGTTCTTC.

This rearrangement joins TRBV20-1 to TRBJ2-1, with TRBD1 matching over 7 bases. Germline CDR1 reads DFQATT; CDR2 reads SNEGSKA (reference sequence). V shed 1 base and J 8 bases; nucleotides not matched to a gene: 5. The CDR3 is 13 amino acids. In DNA, the CDR3 is TGCAGTGCTAGAGTCGGGCAGGGGGATGAGCAGTTCTTC. Protein product: CSARVGQGDEQFF.

This clonotype appeared a few times. The CDR3 sequence: CASRRQMNTEAFF. CDR3 sequence (DNA): TGTGCCAGCAGGCGCCAGATGAACACTGAAGCTTTCTTT. This chain joins TRBV6-1 and TRBJ1-1; the D is unclear. The CDR3 totals 13 residues. The V end was cut by 6 bases, the J end by 0 bases, with 8 bases between. Germline V gene data show CDR1 as MNHNS and CDR2 as SASEGT.

The table lists this clonotype with a few counts. The chain is built from TRBV5-1 and TRBJ2-3; TRBD2 is a possible D gene (6 bases). Germline V gene data show CDR1 as SGHRS and CDR2 as YFSETQ. The V gene lost 4 bases and the J gene lost 0 bases, with 12 bases spanning the gap. The CDR3 spans 15 residues. Here the CDR3 DNA reads TGCGCCAGCAGCACTCTAGCGTCGAGCACAGATACGCAGTATTTT. It encodes CASSTLASSTDTQYF. Full variable domain (missing parts from reference TRBV5-1 and TRBJ2-3): KAGVTQTPRYLIKTRGQQVTLSCSPISGHRSVSWYQQTPGQGLQFLFEYFSETQRNKGNFPGRFSGRQFSNSRSEMNVSTLELGDSALYLCASSTLASSTDTQYFGPGTRLTVL.

The rearrangement joins TRBV5-1 to TRBJ1-3; 7 bases are shared with TRBD1. The V gene end was trimmed by 4 bases and the J gene end by 0 bases; junction bases not matched to a gene: 7. From germline, CDR1 is SGHRS and CDR2 YFSETQ. The CDR3 extends over 16 amino acids. The chain's CDR3 is CASSRTGQSSGNTIYF. The CDR3 DNA follows: TGCGCCAGCAGCCGCACGGGACAGAGCTCTGGAAACACCATATATTTT.

The table lists this clonotype with a few counts. V is TRBV24-1 and J is TRBJ2-1; TRBD1 agrees at 11 bases. Germline trimming cut 4 bases from V and 3 bases from J; bases unmatched to any gene: 4. In germline, CDR1 is KGHDR, CDR2 SFDVKD. The CDR3 is 16 amino acids. The CDR3 DNA follows: TGTGCCACCAGTGACCCGGGACAGGGGGTCTACAATGAGCAGTTCTTC. Amino acids: CATSDPGQGVYNEQFF.

The sample holds a few counts of this clonotype. V gene TRBV5-1 combines with J gene TRBJ2-5; D is perhaps TRBD1 (5 bases). From germline, CDR1 is SGHRS and CDR2 YFSETQ. The CDR3 sequence is 14 residues long. V was pared by 1 base and J by 4 bases, with 11 bases between. The CDR3 region is CASSLPLRGETQYF. In nucleotides, the CDR3 is TGCGCCAGCAGCTTGCCCTTAAGGGGAGAGACCCAGTACTTC.

The chain is built from TRBV24-1 and TRBJ2-2; weak D call: TRBD1 (5 bases). Trimming left V 0 bases short and J 1 base short, with 8 bases between. CDR1 and CDR2 from the germline V gene are KGHDR and SFDVKD. CDR3 length: 16 residues. The CDR3 DNA sequence: TGTGCCACCAGTGATTTGGGGCAGGGGAACACCGGGGAGCTGTTTTTT. Protein product: CATSDLGQGNTGELFF.